The present T cell receptor (beta chain) was sequenced within a study of T cell repertoires in cytomegalovirus infection (dated by TCRdb to between 2018 and 2020). Context from the whole study: Donor HLA type was relevant to the analysis, as public TCR beta signatures indicated carriage of CMV infection together with the matching HLA type. Here is what the overall study found, with its caveats: The ex vivo response was dominated by HLA-C-restricted CMV-specific TCR beta clonotypes, which also provided the single most frequent clonotype in two of eight donors. In both this cohort and an independent cohort of some 350 donors, the cumulative frequency of public TCR beta family members distinguished carriers of CMV infection plus the relevant HLA type.

From a lookup of the germline V gene (reference sequence), CDR1 and CDR2 are SEHNR and FQNEAQ. Compared with germline, V lacks 7 bases and J lacks 6 bases; bases without a gene match: 9. The CDR3 starts with the cysteine, ends with the phenylalanine, and has 14 residues. Just the 42-base CDR3 DNA is kept, in frame starting at base 1. Concerning this clonotype itself: Its antigen is still unknown. Base-call qualities are not available, and no considerably larger clone is one nucleotide away.

Sequencing instrument: Illumina HiSeq 1500. Using fastp at Q25 and MiXCR, TCRdb reprocessed the public reads and kept productive beta chains. Rows are combined by CDR3 protein, so each entry shows the most common genes and DNA. This sample has roughly 230,000 distinct CDR3 sequences in its table, and 22% of those were observed once. Together, the top ten hold roughly 18% of the sample. This receptor was obtained from a human donor in good health (CMV status not recorded). Some clones in this sample may be carry-over from other donors' samples. The sample consisted of CD8+ T cells from PBMCs. The chain employs TRBV7-9 and TRBJ1-2; the junction holds 9 bases that match TRBD1. The CDR3 region has the sequence CASTIQDRGDGYTF. Read as DNA, the sequence is TGTGCCAGCACCATTCAGGACAGGGGCGATGGCTACACCTTC. The entire variable domain, with the stretches around the CDR3 drawn from the reference TRBV7-9 and TRBJ1-2 proteins, is DTGVSQNPRHKITKRGQNVTFRCDPISEHNRLYWYRQTLGQGPEFLTYFQNEAQLEKSRLLSDRFSAERPKGSFSTLEIQRTEQGDSAMYLCASTIQDRGDGYTFGSGTRLTVV.